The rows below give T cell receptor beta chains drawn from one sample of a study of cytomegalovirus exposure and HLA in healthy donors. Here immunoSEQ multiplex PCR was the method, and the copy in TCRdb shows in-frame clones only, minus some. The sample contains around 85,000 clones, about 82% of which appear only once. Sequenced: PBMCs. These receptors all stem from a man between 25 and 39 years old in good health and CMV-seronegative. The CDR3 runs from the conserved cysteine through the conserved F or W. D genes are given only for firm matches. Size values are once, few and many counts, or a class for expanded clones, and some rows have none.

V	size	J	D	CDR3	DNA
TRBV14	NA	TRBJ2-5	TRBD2	CASSQDVSGGAYQETQYF	TGTGCCAGCAGCCAAGATGTGAGCGGGGGGGCCTACCAAGAGACCCAGTACTTC
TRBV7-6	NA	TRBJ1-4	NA	CASSLRAGDEKLFF	TGTGCCAGCAGCTTGAGGGCAGGAGATGAAAAACTGTTTTTT
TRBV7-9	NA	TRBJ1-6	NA	CASSLVRRGAPLHF	TGTGCCAGCAGCTTAGTTAGGCGGGGCGCACCCCTCCACTTT
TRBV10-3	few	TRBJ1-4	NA	CAISESWSLKNEKLFF	TGTGCCATCAGTGAGTCGTGGTCACTAAAGAATGAAAAACTGTTTTTT
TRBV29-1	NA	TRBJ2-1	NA	CSVVRLVAYNEQFF	TGCAGCGTTGTACGACTAGTCGCTTACAATGAGCAGTTCTTC
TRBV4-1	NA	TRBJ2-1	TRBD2	CASSQVLQREAHEQFF	TGCGCCAGCAGCCAAGTCCTCCAGCGGGAGGCACATGAGCAGTTCTTC
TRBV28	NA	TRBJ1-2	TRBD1	CASSLTTGVYDYGYTF	TGTGCCAGCAGTTTGACGACAGGGGTATATGACTATGGCTACACCTTC
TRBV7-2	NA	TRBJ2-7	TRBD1	CASSLAWGQGYEQYF	TGTGCCAGCAGCTTAGCTTGGGGACAGGGCTACGAGCAGTACTTC
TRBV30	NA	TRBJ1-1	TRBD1	CAWSVGTANSEAFF	TGTGCCTGGAGTGTGGGGACAGCGAACAGTGAAGCTTTCTTT
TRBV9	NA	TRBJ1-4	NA	CASSPTGTATNEKLFF	TGTGCCAGCAGCCCTACAGGGACGGCAACTAATGAAAAACTGTTTTTT
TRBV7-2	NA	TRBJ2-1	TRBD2	CASSVGASGRRSYNEQFF	TGTGCCAGCAGCGTAGGTGCCAGCGGGAGAAGATCCTACAATGAGCAGTTCTTC
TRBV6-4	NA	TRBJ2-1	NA	CASSDSRVGGGINEQFF	TGTGCCAGCAGTGACTCGAGGGTCGGAGGTGGGATCAATGAGCAGTTCTTC
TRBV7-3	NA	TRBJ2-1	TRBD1	CASSQGQGPLNEQFF	TGTGCCAGCAGCCAGGGACAGGGACCCCTCAATGAGCAGTTCTTC
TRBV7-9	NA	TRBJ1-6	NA	CASSPTTENSPLHF	TGTGCCAGCAGCCCCACGACAGAAAATTCACCCCTCCACTTT
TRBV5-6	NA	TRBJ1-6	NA	CASSLLGGTGSPLHF	TGTGCCAGCAGCTTGCTCGGAGGGACGGGTTCACCCCTCCACTTT
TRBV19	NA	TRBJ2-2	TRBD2	CASSIGRTSGRGTGELFF	TGTGCCAGTAGTATAGGCCGGACTAGCGGGAGGGGCACCGGGGAGCTGTTTTTT
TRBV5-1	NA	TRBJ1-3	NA	CASSPGTSGNTIYF	TGCGCCAGCAGCCCGGGGACAAGCGGAAACACCATATATTTT
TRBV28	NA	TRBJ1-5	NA	CASSLIMETQPQHF	TGTGCCAGCAGTTTAATCATGGAGACTCAGCCCCAGCATTTT
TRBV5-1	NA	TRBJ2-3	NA	CASSLRGMGTDTQYF	TGCGCCAGCAGCTTGCGGGGAATGGGCACAGATACGCAGTATTTT
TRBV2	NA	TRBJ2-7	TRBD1	CASSGDRTPSYEQYF	TGTGCCAGCAGTGGGGACAGAACTCCCTCCTACGAGCAGTACTTC
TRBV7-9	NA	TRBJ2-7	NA	CASTRGGVEQYF	TGTGCCAGCACCCGAGGCGGGGTCGAGCAGTACTTC
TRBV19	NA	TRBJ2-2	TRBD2	CASSIRGVTGELFF	TGTGCCAGTAGTATTCGGGGGGTCACCGGGGAGCTGTTTTTT
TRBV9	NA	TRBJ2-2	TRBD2	CASSVATGGTGELFF	TGTGCCAGCAGCGTAGCTACGGGGGGCACCGGGGAGCTGTTTTTT
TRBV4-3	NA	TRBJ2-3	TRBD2	CASSQDLSGASDTQYF	TGCGCCAGCAGCCAAGATCTTAGCGGGGCCTCAGATACGCAGTATTTT
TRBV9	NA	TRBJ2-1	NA	CASSVAWEIYNEQFF	TGTGCCAGCAGCGTCGCTTGGGAGATTTACAATGAGCAGTTCTTC
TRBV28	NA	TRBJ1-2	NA	CASQTPGKYGYTF	TGTGCCAGCCAGACACCAGGGAAATATGGCTACACCTTC
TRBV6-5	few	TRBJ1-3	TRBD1	CASSRQGAPIYF	TGTGCCAGCAGTCGACAGGGGGCCCCCATATATTTT
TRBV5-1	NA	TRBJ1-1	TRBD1	CASSLLAGQGVTEAFF	TGCGCCAGCAGCTTGTTAGCCGGACAGGGGGTCACTGAAGCTTTCTTT